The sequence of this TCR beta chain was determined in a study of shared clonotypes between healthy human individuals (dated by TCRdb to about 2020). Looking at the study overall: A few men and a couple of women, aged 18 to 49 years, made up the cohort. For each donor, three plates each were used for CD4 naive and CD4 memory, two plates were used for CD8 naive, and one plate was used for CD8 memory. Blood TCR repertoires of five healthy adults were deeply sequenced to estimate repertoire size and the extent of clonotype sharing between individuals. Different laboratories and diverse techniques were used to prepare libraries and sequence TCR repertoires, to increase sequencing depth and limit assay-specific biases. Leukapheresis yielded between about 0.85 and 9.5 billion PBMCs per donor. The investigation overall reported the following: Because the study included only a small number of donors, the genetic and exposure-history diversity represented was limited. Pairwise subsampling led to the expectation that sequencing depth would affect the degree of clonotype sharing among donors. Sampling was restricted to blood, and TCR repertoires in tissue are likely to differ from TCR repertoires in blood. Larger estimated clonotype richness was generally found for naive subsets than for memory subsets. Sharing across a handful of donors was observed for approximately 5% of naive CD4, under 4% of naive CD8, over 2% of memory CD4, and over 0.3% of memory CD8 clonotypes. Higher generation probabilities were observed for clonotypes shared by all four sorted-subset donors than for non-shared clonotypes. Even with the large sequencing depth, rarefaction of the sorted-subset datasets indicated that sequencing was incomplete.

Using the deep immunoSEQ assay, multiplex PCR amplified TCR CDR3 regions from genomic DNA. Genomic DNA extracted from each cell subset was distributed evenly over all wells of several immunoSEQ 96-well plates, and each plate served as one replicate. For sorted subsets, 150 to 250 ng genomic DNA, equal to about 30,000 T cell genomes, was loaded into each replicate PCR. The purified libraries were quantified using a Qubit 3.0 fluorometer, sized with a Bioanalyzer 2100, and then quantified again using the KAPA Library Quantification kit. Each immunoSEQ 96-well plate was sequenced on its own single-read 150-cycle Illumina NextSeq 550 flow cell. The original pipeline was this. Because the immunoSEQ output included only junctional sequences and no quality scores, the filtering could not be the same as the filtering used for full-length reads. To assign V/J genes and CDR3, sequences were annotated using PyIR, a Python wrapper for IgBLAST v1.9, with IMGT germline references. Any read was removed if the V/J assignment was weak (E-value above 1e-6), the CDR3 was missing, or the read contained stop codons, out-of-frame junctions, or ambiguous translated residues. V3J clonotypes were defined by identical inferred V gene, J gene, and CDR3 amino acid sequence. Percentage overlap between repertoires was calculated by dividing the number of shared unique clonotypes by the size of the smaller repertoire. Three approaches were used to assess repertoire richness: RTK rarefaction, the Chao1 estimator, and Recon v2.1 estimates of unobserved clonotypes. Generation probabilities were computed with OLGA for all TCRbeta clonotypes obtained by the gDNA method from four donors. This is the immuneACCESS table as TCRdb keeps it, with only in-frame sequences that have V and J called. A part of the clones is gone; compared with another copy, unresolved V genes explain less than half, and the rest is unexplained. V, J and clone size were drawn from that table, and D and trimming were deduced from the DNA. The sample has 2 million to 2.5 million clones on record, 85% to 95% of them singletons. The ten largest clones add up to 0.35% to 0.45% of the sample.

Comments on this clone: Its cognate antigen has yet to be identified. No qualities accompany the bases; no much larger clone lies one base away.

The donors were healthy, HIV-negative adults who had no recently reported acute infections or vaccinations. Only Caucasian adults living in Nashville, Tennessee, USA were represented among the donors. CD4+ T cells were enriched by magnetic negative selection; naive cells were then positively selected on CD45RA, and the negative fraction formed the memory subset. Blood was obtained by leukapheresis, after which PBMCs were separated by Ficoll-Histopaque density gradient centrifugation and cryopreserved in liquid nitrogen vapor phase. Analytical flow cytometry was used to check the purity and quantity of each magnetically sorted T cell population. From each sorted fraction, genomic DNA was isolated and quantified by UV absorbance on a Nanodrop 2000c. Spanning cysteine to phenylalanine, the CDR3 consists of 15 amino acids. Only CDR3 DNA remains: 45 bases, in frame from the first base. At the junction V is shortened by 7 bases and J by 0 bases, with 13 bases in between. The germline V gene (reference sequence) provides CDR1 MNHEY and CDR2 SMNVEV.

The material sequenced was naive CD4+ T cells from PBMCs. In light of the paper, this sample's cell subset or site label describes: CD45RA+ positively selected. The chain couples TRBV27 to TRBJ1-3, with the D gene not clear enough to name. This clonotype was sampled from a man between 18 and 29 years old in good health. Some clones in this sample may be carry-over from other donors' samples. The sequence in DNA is TGTGCCAGCATGGAATTCGGACTCTCTGGAAACACCATATATTTT. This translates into CASMEFGLSGNTIYF.